These T cell receptor beta chains were read from a single sample in a study of early T cells in non-severe SARS-CoV-2 infection. MiXCR, applied by TCRdb to the 5' RACE reads, yields one record per CDR3 protein. The table shows about 67,000 distinct CDR3 sequences, with 11% occurring only once. Sequenced: whole blood. These receptors originate from an adult who was a healthcare worker with PCR-confirmed SARS-CoV-2 infection or an uninfected control (not recorded which). CDR3s include the opening cysteine and the closing phenylalanine or tryptophan. D genes are given only for firm matches. Where a row states a size, it is once, few, many or the class of an expanded clone; other rows omit it.

v_gene,d_gene,j_gene,abundance,CDR3aa,CDR3nt
TRBV4-2,-,TRBJ2-2,-,CASSQGVLGGENTGELFF,TGTGCCAGCAGCCAAGGAGTTTTGGGGGGCGAGAACACCGGGGAGCTGTTTTTT
TRBV7-3,-,TRBJ2-1,-,CASSPRSSGGEQFF,TGTGCCAGCAGCCCTAGGTCCAGCGGAGGAGAGCAGTTCTTC
TRBV12-3/TRBV12-4,TRBD1,TRBJ2-1,many,CASSYRDRWYEQFF,TGTGCCAGCAGCTACCGGGACAGGTGGTATGAGCAGTTCTTC
TRBV18,-,TRBJ2-2,many,CASSGRQGYTGELFF,TGTGCCAGCTCAGGAAGGCAGGGATACACCGGGGAGCTGTTTTTT
TRBV7-6,-,TRBJ1-1,many,CASSLAVGSEAFF,TGTGCCAGCAGCTTAGCAGTAGGTTCTGAAGCTTTCTTT
TRBV6-5,-,TRBJ1-1,many,CASAGTSMNTEAFF,TGTGCCAGCGCAGGGACAAGTATGAACACTGAAGCTTTCTTT
TRBV7-9,-,TRBJ1-3,many,CASSPGTSLRNTIYF,TGTGCCAGCAGTCCCGGGACTTCCCTCAGAAACACCATATATTTT
TRBV18,-,TRBJ1-1,few,CASSPGGRSNTEAFF,TGTGCCAGCTCACCAGGGGGCAGGAGTAACACTGAAGCTTTCTTT
TRBV7-8,TRBD1,TRBJ2-5,few,CASSLAGQGRYQETQYF,TGTGCCAGCAGCTTAGCGGGACAGGGCCGGTACCAAGAGACCCAGTACTTC
TRBV29-1,TRBD2,TRBJ2-1,medium-sized,CSSLALSGRYYNEQFF,TGCAGCTCTCTGGCCCTAAGCGGGAGGTACTACAATGAGCAGTTCTTC
TRBV7-9,-,TRBJ1-1,few,CASSSGVAFF,TGTGCCAGCAGCTCCGGGGTAGCTTTCTTT
TRBV7-9,TRBD1,TRBJ2-7,many,CASSYRDRGEQYF,TGTGCCAGCAGCTACCGGGACAGGGGCGAGCAGTACTTC
TRBV13,-,TRBJ2-7,-,CASSPAYGGSYEQYF,TGTGCCAGCAGCCCGGCGTACGGGGGCTCCTACGAGCAGTACTTC
TRBV5-1,-,TRBJ2-2,many,CASSWGPSGAGELFF,TGCGCCAGCAGCTGGGGACCATCGGGGGCCGGGGAGCTGTTTTTT
TRBV7-2,-,TRBJ2-3,-,CASSTQKTDTQYF,TGTGCCAGCAGCACCCAGAAAACAGATACGCAGTATTTT
TRBV13,TRBD1,TRBJ2-7,few,CASSLEGQPYEQYF,TGTGCCAGCAGCTTAGAGGGACAGCCTTACGAGCAGTACTTC
TRBV18,-,TRBJ1-1,few,CASSPVGGVGTEAFF,TGTGCCAGCTCACCCGTTGGAGGGGTAGGCACTGAAGCTTTCTTT
TRBV12-3/TRBV12-4,-,TRBJ1-2,-,CASSHDRFWYGYTF,TGTGCCAGCAGCCACGACAGGTTTTGGTATGGCTACACCTTC
TRBV29-1,-,TRBJ2-1,-,CSVAGAYNEQFF,TGCAGCGTTGCGGGAGCCTACAATGAGCAGTTCTTC
TRBV2,TRBD1,TRBJ1-5,many,CASRGDRGNQPQHF,TGTGCCAGCAGGGGGGACAGGGGCAATCAGCCCCAGCATTTT
TRBV6-6,-,TRBJ2-3,-,CASSYFRTDTDTQYF,TGTGCCAGCAGTTACTTTCGGACAGACACAGATACGCAGTATTTT
TRBV5-1,-,TRBJ1-1,-,CASSVDGNTEAFF,TGCGCCAGCTCCGTGGACGGTAACACTGAAGCTTTCTTT
TRBV7-9,TRBD1,TRBJ1-1,many,CASSSGTGWVNTEAFF,TGTGCCAGCAGCTCTGGGACAGGGTGGGTGAACACTGAAGCTTTCTTT
TRBV12-3/TRBV12-4,-,TRBJ2-5,many,CASSPEVPRGTQYF,TGTGCCAGCAGTCCAGAGGTTCCCCGGGGGACCCAGTACTTC
TRBV7-9,TRBD1,TRBJ2-7,few,CASSPPGQGAREQYF,TGTGCCAGCAGTCCCCCGGGACAGGGGGCGCGAGAGCAGTACTTC
TRBV11-3,TRBD2,TRBJ2-2,many,CASSQGTSGGELFF,TGTGCCAGCAGCCAAGGGACTAGCGGCGGGGAGCTGTTTTTT
TRBV6-1,-,TRBJ2-5,many,CASSLAFQETQYF,TGTGCCAGCTCCTTGGCGTTCCAAGAGACCCAGTACTTC
TRBV7-2,-,TRBJ2-7,many,CASSLGGSRQQYF,TGTGCCAGCAGCTTAGGCGGTAGTAGGCAGCAGTACTTC
TRBV12-5,-,TRBJ2-5,many,CASAPGTAPETQYF,TGTGCTAGTGCCCCCGGGACGGCGCCGGAGACCCAGTACTTC
TRBV18,TRBD1,TRBJ1-1,many,CASSPGTESLAFF,TGTGCCAGCTCACCTGGGACAGAGAGTTTAGCTTTCTTT
TRBV5-8,TRBD2,TRBJ2-1,few,CASHPGLVAYNEQFF,TGTGCCAGCCACCCGGGACTAGTTGCCTACAATGAGCAGTTCTTC
TRBV10-3,TRBD1,TRBJ1-2,few,CAISGQETNYGYTF,TGTGCCATCAGCGGACAGGAGACTAACTATGGCTACACCTTC
TRBV7-9,-,TRBJ2-6,many,CASSQGWQGKPRPGANVLTF,TGTGCCAGCAGCCAAGGGTGGCAGGGAAAGCCCAGGCCTGGGGCCAACGTCCTGACTTTC
TRBV12-3/TRBV12-4,-,TRBJ1-6,once,CASSFGSFNSPLHF,TGTGCCAGCAGTTTCGGGAGTTTTAATTCACCCCTCCACTTT
TRBV7-9,-,TRBJ2-2,many,CASSPPPQTNTGELFF,TGTGCCAGCAGCCCCCCCCCACAGACGAACACCGGGGAGCTGTTTTTT
TRBV2,-,TRBJ1-1,few,CASSEEVMNTEAFF,TGTGCCAGCAGTGAAGAAGTTATGAACACTGAAGCTTTCTTT
TRBV11-2,-,TRBJ1-5,many,CASSLGSGEPQHF,TGTGCCAGCAGCTTAGGGAGTGGAGAGCCCCAGCATTTT